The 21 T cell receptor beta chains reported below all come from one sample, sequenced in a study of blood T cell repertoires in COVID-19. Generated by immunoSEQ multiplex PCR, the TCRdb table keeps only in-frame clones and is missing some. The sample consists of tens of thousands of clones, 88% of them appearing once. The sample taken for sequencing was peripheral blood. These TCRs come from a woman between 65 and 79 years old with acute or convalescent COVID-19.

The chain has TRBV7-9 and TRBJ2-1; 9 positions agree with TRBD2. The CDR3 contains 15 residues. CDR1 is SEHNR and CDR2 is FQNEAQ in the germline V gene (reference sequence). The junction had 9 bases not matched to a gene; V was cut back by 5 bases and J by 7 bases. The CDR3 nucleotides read TGTGCCAGCAGCAAACTAGCGGGCTTCGGTAATGAGCAGTTCTTC. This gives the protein CASSKLAGFGNEQFF. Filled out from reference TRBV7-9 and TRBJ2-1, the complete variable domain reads DTGVSQNPRHKITKRGQNVTFRCDPISEHNRLYWYRQTLGQGPEFLTYFQNEAQLEKSRLLSDRFSAERPKGSFSTLEIQRTEQGDSAMYLCASSKLAGFGNEQFFGPGTRLTVL.

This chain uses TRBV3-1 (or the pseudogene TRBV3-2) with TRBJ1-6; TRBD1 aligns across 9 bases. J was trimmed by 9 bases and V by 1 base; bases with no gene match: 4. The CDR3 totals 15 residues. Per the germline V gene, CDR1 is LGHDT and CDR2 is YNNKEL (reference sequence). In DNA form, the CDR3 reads TGTGCCAGCAGCCAAGGGGACAGGGAAGTTTCACCCCTCCACTTT. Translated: CASSQGDREVSPLHF.

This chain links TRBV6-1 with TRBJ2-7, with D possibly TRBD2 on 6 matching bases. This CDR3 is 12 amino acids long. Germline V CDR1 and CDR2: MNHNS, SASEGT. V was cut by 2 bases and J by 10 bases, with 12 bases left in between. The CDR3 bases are TGTGCCAGCAGTGAATTGGGGACTCACCAGTACTTC. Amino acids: CASSELGTHQYF.

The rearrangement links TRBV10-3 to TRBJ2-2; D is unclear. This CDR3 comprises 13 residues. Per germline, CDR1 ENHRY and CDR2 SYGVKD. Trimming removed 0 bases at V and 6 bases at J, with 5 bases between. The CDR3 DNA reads TGTGCCATCAGTGAGTCGAGGTCCGGGGAGCTGTTTTTT. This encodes CAISESRSGELFF.

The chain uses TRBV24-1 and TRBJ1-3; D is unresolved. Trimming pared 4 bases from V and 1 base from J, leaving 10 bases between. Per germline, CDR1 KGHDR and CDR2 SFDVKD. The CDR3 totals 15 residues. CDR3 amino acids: CATSDPTRSGNTIYF. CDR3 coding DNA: TGTGCCACCAGTGACCCCACCCGGTCTGGAAACACCATATATTTT.

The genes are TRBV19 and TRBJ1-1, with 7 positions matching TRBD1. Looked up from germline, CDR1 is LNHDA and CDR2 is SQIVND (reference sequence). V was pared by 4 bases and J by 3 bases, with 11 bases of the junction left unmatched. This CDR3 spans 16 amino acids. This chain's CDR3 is CASSSPTGTVDTEAFF. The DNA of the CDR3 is TGTGCCAGTAGTAGCCCAACCGGGACAGTAGACACTGAAGCTTTCTTT.

The CDR3 spells CASSLSGQGNGGYTF. The CDR3 nucleotides are TGTGCCAGCAGCCTTTCCGGCCAGGGCAACGGCGGCTACACCTTC. This chain links TRBV7-9 with TRBJ1-2; TRBD1 is a possible D gene (5 bases). The V end lost 5 bases, the J end lost 8 bases, and 21 bases lay between the germline ends. Germline lookup yields CDR1 SEHNR and CDR2 FQNEAQ (reference sequence). The CDR3 covers 15 residues. Full variable domain (missing parts from reference TRBV7-9 and TRBJ1-2): DTGVSQNPRHKITKRGQNVTFRCDPISEHNRLYWYRQTLGQGPEFLTYFQNEAQLEKSRLLSDRFSAERPKGSFSTLEIQRTEQGDSAMYLCASSLSGQGNGGYTFGSGTRLTVV.

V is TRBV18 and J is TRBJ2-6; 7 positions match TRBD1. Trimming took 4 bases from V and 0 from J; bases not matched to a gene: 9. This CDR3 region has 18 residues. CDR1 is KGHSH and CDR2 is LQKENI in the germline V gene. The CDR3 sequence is CASSQQGPTSSGANVLTF. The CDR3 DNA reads TGTGCCAGCTCACAACAGGGGCCCACCTCCTCTGGGGCCAACGTCCTGACTTTC.

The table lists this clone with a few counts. CDR3 coding DNA: TGTGCCAGCAGCCCGAAGGTAGCGGGGAGAACCTACGAGCAGTACTTC. Translated, it gives CASSPKVAGRTYEQYF. V usage is TRBV3-1 (or the pseudogene TRBV3-2) and J usage is TRBJ2-7; 8 nucleotides agree with TRBD2. V was pared by 4 bases and J by 2 bases, with 10 bases of the junction left unmatched. This CDR3 comprises 16 residues. CDR1 is LGHDT and CDR2 is YNNKEL in the germline V gene (reference sequence).

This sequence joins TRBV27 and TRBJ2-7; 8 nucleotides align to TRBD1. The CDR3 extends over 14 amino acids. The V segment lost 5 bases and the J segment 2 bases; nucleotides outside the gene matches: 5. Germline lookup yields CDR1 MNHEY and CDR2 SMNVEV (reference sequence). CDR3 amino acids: CASSANRGAYEQYF. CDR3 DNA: TGTGCCAGCAGTGCAAACAGGGGGGCCTACGAGCAGTACTTC.

The CDR3 spells CASSSARVSDTSSYNEQFF. CDR3 DNA: TGTGCCAGCAGCTCGGCTCGTGTTAGCGACACAAGCTCCTACAATGAGCAGTTCTTC. This chain uses TRBV7-8 with TRBJ2-1, with TRBD2 as a possible D gene (5 bases). The CDR3 contains 19 residues. Germline V gene lookup returns CDR1 SGHVS and CDR2 FQNEAQ. V lost 4 bases and J lost 0, with 22 bases in between.

CDR3 DNA: TGTGCCAGTAGTGCCGGGACAGGGAGCAATCAGCCCCAGCATTTT. Translated: CASSAGTGSNQPQHF. The genes are TRBV19 and TRBJ1-5, with 9 bases that match TRBD1. This CDR3 contains 15 residues. Germline V lookup: CDR1 LNHDA, CDR2 SQIVND (reference sequence). With V trimmed by 5 bases and J by 1 base, 3 bases remained unmatched.

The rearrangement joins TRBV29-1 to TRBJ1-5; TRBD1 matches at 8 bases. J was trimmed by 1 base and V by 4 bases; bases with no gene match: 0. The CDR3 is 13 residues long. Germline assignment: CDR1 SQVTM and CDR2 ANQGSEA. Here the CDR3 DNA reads TGCAGCGTTGGACAGGGGAGCAATCAGCCCCAGCATTTT. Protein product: CSVGQGSNQPQHF.

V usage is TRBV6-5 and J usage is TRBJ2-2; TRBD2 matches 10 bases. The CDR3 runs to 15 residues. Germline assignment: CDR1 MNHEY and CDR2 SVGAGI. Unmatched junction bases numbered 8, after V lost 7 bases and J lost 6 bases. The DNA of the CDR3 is TGTGCCAGCAAAAAAGCGGGGGGGCCGGCCGGGGAGCTGTTTTTT. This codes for CASKKAGGPAGELFF.

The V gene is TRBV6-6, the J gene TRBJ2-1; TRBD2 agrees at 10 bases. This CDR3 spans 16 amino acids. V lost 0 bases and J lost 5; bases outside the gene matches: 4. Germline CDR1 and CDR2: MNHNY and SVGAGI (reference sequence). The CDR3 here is CASSYSPTSGDNEQFF. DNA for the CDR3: TGTGCCAGCAGTTACTCTCCAACTAGCGGGGACAATGAGCAGTTCTTC.

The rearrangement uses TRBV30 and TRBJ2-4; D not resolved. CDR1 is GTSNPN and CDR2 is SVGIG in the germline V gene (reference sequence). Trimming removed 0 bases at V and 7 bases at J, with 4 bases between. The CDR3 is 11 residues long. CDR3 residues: CAWSVQNIQYF. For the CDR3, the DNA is TGTGCCTGGAGTGTCCAGAACATTCAGTACTTC.

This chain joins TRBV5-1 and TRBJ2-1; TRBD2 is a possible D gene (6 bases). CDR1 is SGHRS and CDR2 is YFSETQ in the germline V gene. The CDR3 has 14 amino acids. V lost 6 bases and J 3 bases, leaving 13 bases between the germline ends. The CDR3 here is CASIEDGSYNEQFF. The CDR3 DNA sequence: TGCGCCAGCATAGAGGACGGGAGCTACAATGAGCAGTTCTTC.

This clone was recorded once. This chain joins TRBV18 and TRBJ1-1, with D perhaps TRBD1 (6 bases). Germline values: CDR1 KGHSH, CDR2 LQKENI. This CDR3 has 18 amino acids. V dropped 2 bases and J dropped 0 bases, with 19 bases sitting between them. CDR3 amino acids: CASSPRDLGGHLNTEAFF. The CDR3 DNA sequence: TGTGCCAGCTCACCAAGGGACCTCGGGGGGCATTTGAACACTGAAGCTTTCTTT.

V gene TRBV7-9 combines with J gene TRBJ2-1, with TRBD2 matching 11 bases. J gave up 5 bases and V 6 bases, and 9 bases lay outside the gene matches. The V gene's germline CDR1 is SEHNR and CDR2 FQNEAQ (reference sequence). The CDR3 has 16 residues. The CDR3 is CASSSNSGRAHNEQFF. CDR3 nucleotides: TGTGCCAGCAGTTCCAATAGCGGGAGGGCCCACAATGAGCAGTTCTTC.

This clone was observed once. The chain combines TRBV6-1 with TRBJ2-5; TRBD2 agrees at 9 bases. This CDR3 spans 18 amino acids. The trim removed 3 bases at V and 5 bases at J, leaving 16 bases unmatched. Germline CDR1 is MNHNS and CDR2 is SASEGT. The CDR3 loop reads CASSESFSGSYSWETQYF. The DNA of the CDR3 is TGTGCCAGCAGTGAGTCCTTTAGCGGGAGTTATTCCTGGGAGACCCAGTACTTC.

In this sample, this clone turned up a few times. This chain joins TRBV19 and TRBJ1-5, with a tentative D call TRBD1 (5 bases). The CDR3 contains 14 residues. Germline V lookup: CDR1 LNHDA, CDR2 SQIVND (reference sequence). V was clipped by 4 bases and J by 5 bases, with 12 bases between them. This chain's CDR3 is CASSSQGGHQPQHF. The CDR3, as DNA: TGTGCCAGTAGTAGTCAGGGCGGCCATCAGCCCCAGCATTTT.